Each of the 28 T cell receptor beta chains below was sequenced from the same sample in a study of OX40 agonist ivuxolimab in advanced cancers. Generated by immunoSEQ multiplex PCR, the TCRdb table keeps only in-frame clones and is missing some. The sample holds approximately 100,000 clones; 70% to 90% are singletons and the top ten take roughly 3.8%. The sequences come from CD4+ or CD8+ T cells sorted from blood, collected in a trial of the OX40 agonist ivuxolimab. These receptors were obtained from an adult with an advanced solid tumor such as melanoma, head and neck, liver or kidney cancer.

The chain links TRBV15 to TRBJ2-1; D tentatively reads TRBD1 or TRBD2 (6 bases each). The CDR3 is made up of 15 amino acids. Per germline, CDR1 LNHNV and CDR2 YYDKDF (reference sequence). Between the trimmed V and J ends, which lost 5 bases and 7 bases, there was a span of 18 bases. CDR3 coding DNA: TGTGCCACCAGCCAGGGGCTCGTCGGGGGTAATGAGCAGTTCTTC. Its protein is CATSQGLVGGNEQFF.

The genes are TRBV5-1 and TRBJ2-3, with 11 bases lining up with TRBD2. V shed 1 base and J 5 bases; nucleotides not matched to a gene: 6. The CDR3 totals 16 residues. The V gene's germline CDR1 is SGHRS and CDR2 YFSETQ. The CDR3 coding sequence is TGCGCCAGCAGCTTGTCGGTGCTAGCGGGAGGAGATACGCAGTATTTT. This gives the protein CASSLSVLAGGDTQYF.

This clone was counted a few times. The rearrangement uses TRBV19 and TRBJ2-7; TRBD2 agrees at 7 bases. The V and J ends lost 6 bases and 4 bases, in that order; junction bases with no gene match: 12. This CDR3 comprises 15 residues. From germline, CDR1 is LNHDA and CDR2 SQIVND (reference sequence). DNA for the CDR3: TGTGCCAGTAGCTCCTCTAGCGGAAGCCCTTACGAGCAGTACTTC. This codes for CASSSSSGSPYEQYF.

The rearrangement links TRBV15 to TRBJ1-3; D ambiguous. Germline V CDR1 and CDR2: LNHNV, YYDKDF (reference sequence). V was trimmed by 6 bases and J by 2 bases, leaving 8 bases between them. This CDR3 is 13 amino acids long. CDR3 coding DNA: TGTGCCACCAGGGTTCGGGCTGGAAACACCATATATTTT. Encoded protein: CATRVRAGNTIYF.

V usage is TRBV7-9 and J usage is TRBJ2-1, with a weak D call TRBD1 (5 bases). The CDR3 sequence is 17 residues long. CDR1 is SEHNR, CDR2 FQNEAQ, per germline (reference sequence). The germline V and J ends were trimmed by 5 bases and 3 bases, with 20 bases remaining between them. CDR3 sequence: CASSPGSSHGNYNEQFF. As DNA, the CDR3 is TGTGCCAGCAGCCCAGGGTCCTCGCACGGAAACTACAATGAGCAGTTCTTC.

Here the CDR3 reads CASRPGLAGGYEQYF. The CDR3 DNA reads as TGTGCCAGCAGACCGGGACTAGCGGGAGGATACGAGCAGTACTTC. The chain recombines TRBV7-2 with TRBJ2-7; 15 positions match TRBD2. This CDR3 is built from 15 residues. The V gene end was trimmed by 6 bases and the J gene end by 4 bases; junction bases not matched to a gene: 4. Germline CDR1 is SGHTA and CDR2 is FQGNSA. Looking up the rest from reference TRBV7-2 and TRBJ2-7 gives the full variable domain: GAGVSQSPSNKVTEKGKDVELRCDPISGHTALYWYRQSLGQGLEFLIYFQGNSAPDKSGLPSDRFSAERTGGSVSTLTIQRTQQEDSAVYLCASRPGLAGGYEQYFGPGTRLTVT.

This rearrangement joins TRBV28 to TRBJ2-7; 8 bases are shared with TRBD2. J was trimmed by 5 bases and V by 3 bases; bases with no gene match: 9. The CDR3 loop spans 15 amino acids. Germline CDR1 and CDR2: MDHEN and SYDVKM. The CDR3 here is CASSFLSGSGDEQYF. The CDR3 DNA reads as TGTGCCAGCAGTTTTTTGAGCGGGAGTGGCGACGAGCAGTACTTC.

The genes are TRBV10-1 and TRBJ1-2; D not certain. There are 13 residues in the CDR3. Germline CDR1 and CDR2: WNHNN and SYGVQD (reference sequence). V was trimmed by 1 base and J by 8 bases, leaving 11 bases between them. DNA of the CDR3: TGCGCCAGCAGTGAGTTCGGGGAGCGGGGCTACACCTTC. Translating it yields CASSEFGERGYTF.

This clone was observed a few times. The same CDR3 is also encoded by other DNA sequences in this sample. The chain recombines TRBV25-1 with TRBJ2-7; perhaps TRBD2 as D (7 bases). This CDR3 spans 14 amino acids. The germline V gene encodes CDR1 MGHDK and CDR2 SYGVNS. Trimming removed 6 bases at V and 1 base at J, with 13 bases between. The CDR3 sequence is CASRPGGASYEQYF. In DNA form, the CDR3 reads TGTGCCAGCAGACCGGGGGGCGCGTCCTACGAGCAGTACTTC.

The J gene is TRBJ2-7, the V gene TRBV27, with D hard to call. CDR3 length: 14 residues. The V end lost 6 bases, the J end lost 2 bases, and 14 bases lay between the germline ends. Germline V gene sequence: CDR1 MNHEY, CDR2 SMNVEV (reference sequence). Here the CDR3 DNA reads TGTGCCAGCAGCCGATCAGATACTGCCTACGAGCAGTACTTC. Protein sequence: CASSRSDTAYEQYF.

The chain couples TRBV11-3 to TRBJ2-5; no reliable D call. The germline CDR1 and CDR2 sequences are SGHNT and YENEEA. CDR3 length equals 12 residues. Trimming pared 6 bases from V and 1 base from J, leaving 6 bases between. The CDR3, as DNA: TGTGCCAGCAGGGTGGCCCAAGAGACCCAGTACTTC. Translated, it gives CASRVAQETQYF.

This clone has just one count. V gene TRBV19 combines with J gene TRBJ2-3, with D perhaps matching TRBD2 (6 bases). Per germline, CDR1 LNHDA and CDR2 SQIVND (reference sequence). Trimming cost V 3 bases and J 5 bases, with 15 bases left between them. The CDR3 totals 15 residues. The CDR3 DNA reads as TGTGCCAGTAGTATGGCCACGGGAGTAGTAGATACGCAGTATTTT. Its protein is CASSMATGVVDTQYF. Full variable domain (remainder filled in from reference TRBV19 and TRBJ2-3): DGGITQSPKYLFRKEGQNVTLSCEQNLNHDAMYWYRQDPGQGLRLIYYSQIVNDFQKGDIAEGYSVSREKKESFPLTVTSAQKNPTAFYLCASSMATGVVDTQYFGPGTRLTVL.

Concerning this clone itself: This CDR3 is also generated by other DNA sequences in the sample. This chain uses TRBV11-3 with TRBJ2-7; D call uncertain. Germline assignment: CDR1 SGHNT and CDR2 YENEEA. The CDR3 has 11 amino acids. With 4 bases removed from V and 6 bases from J, the gap between germline ends came to 7 bases. CDR3 nucleotides: TGTGCCAGCAGCTACGGAGTCGAGCAGTACTTC. Encoded protein: CASSYGVEQYF.

This rearrangement joins TRBV4-2 to TRBJ1-2, with D tentatively TRBD1 (5 bases). CDR3 length: 16 amino acids. The V gene lost 2 bases and the J gene lost 1 base, with 14 bases spanning the gap. Germline V gene data show CDR1 as LGHNA and CDR2 as YNFKEQ. CDR3 nucleotides: TGTGCCAGCAGCCAACCAGCAGGGCTAAATAACTATGGCTACACCTTC. It is translated as CASSQPAGLNNYGYTF.

The chain couples TRBV7-9 to TRBJ2-1, with D perhaps assigned TRBD1 or TRBD2 (5 bases each). This CDR3 region has 13 residues. The germline V gene has CDR1 SEHNR and CDR2 FQNEAQ (reference sequence). V was clipped by 5 bases and J by 10 bases, with 15 bases between them. The CDR3 sequence is CASSPRDRREQFF. The CDR3 coding sequence is TGTGCCAGCAGCCCACGGGACCGGAGGGAGCAGTTCTTC.

CDR3 nucleotide sequence: TGTGCCAGCAGACCACTCCGGGACAGGCTTCATAATGAGCAGTTCTTC. It codes for CASRPLRDRLHNEQFF. The chain combines TRBV11-2 with TRBJ2-1; 8 nucleotides line up with TRBD1. CDR1 and CDR2 (germline): SGHAT, FQNNGV. The CDR3 length is 16 residues. V dropped 6 bases and J dropped 7; count of bases not matched to a gene: 14.

This rearrangement joins TRBV11-3 to TRBJ2-7, with no clear D. V was clipped by 5 bases and J by 3 bases, with 11 bases between them. This CDR3 is 13 amino acids long. The germline CDR1 and CDR2 sequences are SGHNT and YENEEA. The CDR3 DNA follows: TGTGCCAGCAGCCCGCGTCAAATCTACGAGCAGTACTTC. Translated, it gives CASSPRQIYEQYF.

The rearrangement uses TRBV5-8 and TRBJ2-3; no definite D call. Germline V CDR1 and CDR2: SGHTS, YDEGEE. Trimming took 2 bases from V and 6 from J, leaving 10 bases between them. This CDR3 has 13 amino acids. The CDR3 region has the DNA TGTGCCAGCAGCTTTACGTCCAGCGATACGCAGTATTTT. Translated, it gives CASSFTSSDTQYF.

The chain employs TRBV28 and TRBJ2-7; D is possibly TRBD1 or TRBD2 (5 bases each). The CDR3 runs 15 residues. Trimming left V 2 bases short and J 0 bases short, with 11 bases between. CDR1 and CDR2 from the germline V gene are MDHEN and SYDVKM. The CDR3 DNA is TGTGCCAGCAGTTTACTGGGGGTCCGCTCCTACGAGCAGTACTTC. Translation: CASSLLGVRSYEQYF.

The gene calls are TRBV28 and TRBJ2-1; D may be TRBD2 (6 bases). The V end was cut by 3 bases, the J end by 6 bases, with 9 bases between. The CDR3 has 13 amino acids. The V gene's germline CDR1 is MDHEN and CDR2 SYDVKM. In nucleotides, the CDR3 is TGTGCCAGCAGTTTCGTAGCGGTCAATGAGCAGTTCTTC. Translated: CASSFVAVNEQFF. Full variable domain (outside the CDR3, taken from reference TRBV28 and TRBJ2-1): DVKVTQSSRYLVKRTGEKVFLECVQDMDHENMFWYRQDPGLGLRLIYFSYDVKMKEKGDIPEGYSVSREKKERFSLILESASTNQTSMYLCASSFVAVNEQFFGPGTRLTVL.

The chain links TRBV12-5 to TRBJ2-3; D not resolved. This CDR3 has 13 amino acids. CDR1 LGHNT and CDR2 FRNRAP come from the germline V gene. V was trimmed by 6 bases and J by 3 bases, leaving 10 bases between them. The CDR3 bases are TGTGCTAGTGGATGGGGTGGAACAGATACGCAGTATTTT. This translates into CASGWGGTDTQYF.

The V call is TRBV4-1, the J call TRBJ2-5, with TRBD2 matching 7 bases. Trimming cost V 2 bases and J 4 bases; bases outside gene matches: 13. The germline V gene encodes CDR1 MGHRA and CDR2 YSYEKL. There are 17 residues in the CDR3. CDR3 in amino acids: CASSQLGGSWEGETQYF. In DNA, the CDR3 is TGCGCCAGCAGCCAACTTGGAGGGTCGTGGGAGGGAGAGACCCAGTACTTC.

This clone was found once. The chain recombines TRBV15 with TRBJ2-7, with TRBD1 identical over 7 bases. V lost 3 bases to trimming and J lost 2 bases; unmatched junction nucleotides: 10. In germline, CDR1 is LNHNV, CDR2 YYDKDF (reference sequence). The CDR3 is 16 residues long. The chain's CDR3 is CATSSYTGTAAYEQYF. The DNA of the CDR3 is TGTGCCACCAGCAGTTACACCGGGACAGCAGCCTACGAGCAGTACTTC.

The chain is built from TRBV6-5 and TRBJ2-7, with TRBD2 matching 14 bases. Germline-derived CDR1 and CDR2 are MNHEY and SVGAGI. The CDR3 consists of 16 residues. Unmatched junction bases numbered 3, after V lost 2 bases and J lost 3 bases. CDR3 in amino acids: CASSYAGTSGGYEQYF. The CDR3 DNA sequence: TGTGCCAGCAGTTACGCTGGGACTAGCGGGGGCTACGAGCAGTACTTC.

The CDR3 spells CASSLDPLLINAIRLTIYF. The CDR3 DNA is TGCGCCAGCAGCTTGGATCCCCTGCTTATTAATGCTATAAGGCTCACCATATATTTT. The chain carries TRBV5-1 and TRBJ1-3; D is unclear. The CDR3 contains 19 residues. Trimming shortened V by 0 bases and J by 9 bases, and 28 bases separated the two germline ends. CDR1 is SGHRS, CDR2 YFSETQ, per germline. Together with reference TRBV5-1 and TRBJ1-3, the CDR3 gives the full variable domain: KAGVTQTPRYLIKTRGQQVTLSCSPISGHRSVSWYQQTPGQGLQFLFEYFSETQRNKGNFPGRFSGRQFSNSRSEMNVSTLELGDSALYLCASSLDPLLINAIRLTIYFGEGSWLTVV.

The sample holds one count of this clone. The chain recombines TRBV6-6 with TRBJ2-1, with D tentatively TRBD1 or TRBD2 (5 bases each). CDR1 and CDR2 (germline): MNHNY, SVGAGI (reference sequence). CDR3 length: 12 residues. The germline V and J ends were trimmed by 6 bases and 14 bases, with 17 bases remaining between them. The CDR3 region has the DNA TGTGCCAGCAGGCCCTCTGGGACCGAGGAGTTCTTC. It encodes CASRPSGTEEFF.

As to this clone: The same CDR3 is also encoded by other DNA sequences in this sample. The chain is built from TRBV19 and TRBJ2-7, with D maybe TRBD1 (6 bases). The CDR3 is 13 amino acids. Trimming cost V 3 bases and J 3 bases, with 9 bases left between them. Germline-derived CDR1 and CDR2 are LNHDA and SQIVND (reference sequence). CDR3 in amino acids: CASSITGSYEQYF. In nucleotides, the CDR3 is TGTGCCAGTAGTATTACAGGGAGCTACGAGCAGTACTTC.

The rearrangement uses TRBV7-6 and TRBJ2-1, with TRBD2 matching over 14 bases. Germline V gives CDR1 SGHVS, CDR2 FNYEAQ. The CDR3 is 16 residues long. Losses at the gene ends were 6 bases for V and 10 bases for J; bases not matched to a gene: 11. The CDR3 nucleotides read TGTGCCAGCAGTCGTCAAGAGACTAGCGGGAGGGGAGAGCAGTTCTTC. Encoded protein: CASSRQETSGRGEQFF.